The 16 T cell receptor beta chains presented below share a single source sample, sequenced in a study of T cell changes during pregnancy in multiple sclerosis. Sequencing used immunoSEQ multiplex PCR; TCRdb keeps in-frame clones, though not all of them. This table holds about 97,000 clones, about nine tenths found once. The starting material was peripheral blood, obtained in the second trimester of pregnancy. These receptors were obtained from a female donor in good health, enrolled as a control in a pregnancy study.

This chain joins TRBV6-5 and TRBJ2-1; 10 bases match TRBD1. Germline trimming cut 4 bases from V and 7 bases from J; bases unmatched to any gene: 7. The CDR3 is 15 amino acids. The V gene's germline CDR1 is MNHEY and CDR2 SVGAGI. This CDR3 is CASSFDRGPSNEQFF. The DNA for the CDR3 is TGTGCCAGCAGTTTTGACAGGGGGCCGTCAAATGAGCAGTTCTTC.

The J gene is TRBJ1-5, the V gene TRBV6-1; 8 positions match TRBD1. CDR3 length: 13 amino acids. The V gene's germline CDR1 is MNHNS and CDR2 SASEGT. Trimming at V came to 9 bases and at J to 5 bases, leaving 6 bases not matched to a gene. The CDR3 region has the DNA TGTGCCAGTGACAGGGGAGGGGATCAGCCCCAGCATTTT. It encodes CASDRGGDQPQHF.

As DNA, the CDR3 is TGTGCCAGCAGCGATAAATCCCGGACAGGGCGAGTAGCTTTCTTT. It encodes CASSDKSRTGRVAFF. This rearrangement joins TRBV6-1 to TRBJ1-1, with 8 positions matching TRBD1. Germline CDR1 MNHNS, CDR2 SASEGT. J gave up 10 bases and V 6 bases, and 16 bases lay outside the gene matches. The CDR3 sequence is 15 residues long.

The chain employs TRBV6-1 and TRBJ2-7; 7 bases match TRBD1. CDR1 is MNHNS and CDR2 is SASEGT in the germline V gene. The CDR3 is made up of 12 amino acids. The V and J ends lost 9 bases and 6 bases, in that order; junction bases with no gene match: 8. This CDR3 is CASTGDTVEQYF. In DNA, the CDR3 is TGTGCCAGTACAGGGGATACGGTCGAGCAGTACTTC.

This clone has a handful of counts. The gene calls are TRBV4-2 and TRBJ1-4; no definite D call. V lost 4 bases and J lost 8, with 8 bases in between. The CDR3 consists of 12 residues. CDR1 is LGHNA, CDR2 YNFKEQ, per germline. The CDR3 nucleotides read TGTGCCAGCAGCCCCCTCGGGGAAAAACTGTTTTTT. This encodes CASSPLGEKLFF.

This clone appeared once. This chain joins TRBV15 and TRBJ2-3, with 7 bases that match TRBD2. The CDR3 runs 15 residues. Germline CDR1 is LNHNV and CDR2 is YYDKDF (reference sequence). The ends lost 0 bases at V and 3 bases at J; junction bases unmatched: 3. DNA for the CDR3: TGTGCCACCAGCAGAGAGCGGGAGAAAACAGATACGCAGTATTTT. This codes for CATSREREKTDTQYF.

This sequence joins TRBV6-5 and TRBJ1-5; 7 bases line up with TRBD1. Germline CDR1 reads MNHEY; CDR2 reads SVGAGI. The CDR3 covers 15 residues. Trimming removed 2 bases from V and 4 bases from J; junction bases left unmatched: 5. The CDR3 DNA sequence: TGTGCCAGCAGTTACAAGGGACAGCTTAATCAGCCCCAGCATTTT. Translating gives CASSYKGQLNQPQHF.

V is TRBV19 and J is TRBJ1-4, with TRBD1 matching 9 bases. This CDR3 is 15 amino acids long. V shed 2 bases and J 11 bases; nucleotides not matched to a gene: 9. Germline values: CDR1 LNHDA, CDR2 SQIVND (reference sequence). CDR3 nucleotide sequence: TGTGCCAGTAGTATAAAAGGACAGGGGCGTCGGAAACTGTTTTTT. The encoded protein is CASSIKGQGRRKLFF. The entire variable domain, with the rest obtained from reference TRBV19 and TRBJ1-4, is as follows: DGGITQSPKYLFRKEGQNVTLSCEQNLNHDAMYWYRQDPGQGLRLIYYSQIVNDFQKGDIAEGYSVSREKKESFPLTVTSAQKNPTAFYLCASSIKGQGRRKLFFGSGTQLSVL.

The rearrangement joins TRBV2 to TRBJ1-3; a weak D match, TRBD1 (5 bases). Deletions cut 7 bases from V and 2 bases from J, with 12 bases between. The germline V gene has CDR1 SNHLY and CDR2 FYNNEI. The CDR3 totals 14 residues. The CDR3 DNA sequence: TGTGCCAGCAAGGTCAGGGCCACTGGAAACACCATATATTTT. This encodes CASKVRATGNTIYF.

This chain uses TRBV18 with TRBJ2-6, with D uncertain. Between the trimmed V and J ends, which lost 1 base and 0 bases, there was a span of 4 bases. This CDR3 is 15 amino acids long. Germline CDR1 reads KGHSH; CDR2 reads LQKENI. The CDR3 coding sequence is TGTGCCAGCTCACCACTCCACTCTGGGGCCAACGTCCTGACTTTC. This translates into CASSPLHSGANVLTF.

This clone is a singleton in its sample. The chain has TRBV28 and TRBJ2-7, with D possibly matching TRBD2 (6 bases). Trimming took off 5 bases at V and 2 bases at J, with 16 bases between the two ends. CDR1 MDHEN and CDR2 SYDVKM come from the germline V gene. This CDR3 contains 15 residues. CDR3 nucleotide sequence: TGTGCCAGCAGTGCGGGACTGCATAAGACCTACGAGCAGTACTTC. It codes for CASSAGLHKTYEQYF. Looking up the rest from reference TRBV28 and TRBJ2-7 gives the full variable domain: DVKVTQSSRYLVKRTGEKVFLECVQDMDHENMFWYRQDPGLGLRLIYFSYDVKMKEKGDIPEGYSVSREKKERFSLILESASTNQTSMYLCASSAGLHKTYEQYFGPGTRLTVT.

CDR3 sequence: CASTARGRWTEAFF. CDR3 DNA sequence: TGTGCCAGCACTGCCAGGGGGCGGTGGACTGAAGCTTTCTTT. The J gene is TRBJ1-1, the V gene TRBV28; 8 bases match TRBD1. The CDR3 is 14 amino acids. The V gene's germline CDR1 is MDHEN and CDR2 SYDVKM. V was pared by 7 bases and J by 5 bases, with 9 bases of the junction left unmatched.

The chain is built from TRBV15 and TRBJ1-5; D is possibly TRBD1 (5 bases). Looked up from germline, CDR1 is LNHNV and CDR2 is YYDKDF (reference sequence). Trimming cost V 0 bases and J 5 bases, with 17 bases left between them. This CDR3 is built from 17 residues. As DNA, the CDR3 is TGTGCCACCAGCAGAGATGCGCTCGGCAGGGACTATCAGCCCCAGCATTTT. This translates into CATSRDALGRDYQPQHF.

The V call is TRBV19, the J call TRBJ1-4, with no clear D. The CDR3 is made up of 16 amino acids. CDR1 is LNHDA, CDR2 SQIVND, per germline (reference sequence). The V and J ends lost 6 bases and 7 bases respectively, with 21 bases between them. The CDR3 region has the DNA TGTGCCAGTAGGGATAGATCCGGGGTTCGATCTGAAAAACTGTTTTTT. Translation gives CASRDRSGVRSEKLFF.

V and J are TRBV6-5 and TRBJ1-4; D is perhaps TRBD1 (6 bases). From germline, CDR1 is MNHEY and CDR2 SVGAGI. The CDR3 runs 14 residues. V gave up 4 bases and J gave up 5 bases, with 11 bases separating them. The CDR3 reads CASSLTGQNEKLFF. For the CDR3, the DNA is TGTGCCAGCAGTTTAACGGGACAAAATGAAAAACTGTTTTTT.

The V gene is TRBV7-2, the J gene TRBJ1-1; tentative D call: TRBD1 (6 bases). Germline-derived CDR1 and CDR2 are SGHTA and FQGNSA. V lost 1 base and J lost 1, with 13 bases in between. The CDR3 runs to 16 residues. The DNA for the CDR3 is TGTGCCAGCAGCTTAGGTGGGGGGGGCGGGAACACTGAAGCTTTCTTT. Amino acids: CASSLGGGGGNTEAFF.